This T cell receptor beta chain was profiled in a study of tumor and adjacent non-tumor tissue in lung cancer. Study background: The patients, 10 men and 5 or 6 women, were roughly 30 to 80 with stage I to III disease.

The CDR3 totals 17 residues. Germline assignment: CDR1 SGHDN and CDR2 FVKESK. In the case of this clonotype: The junction differs from germline at one of its ends, possibly a read error.

Three rounds of nested PCR, following a modified ARM-PCR protocol, produced the TCRbeta library. Each CDR3 protein is one row after TCRdb ran MiXCR on the multiplex PCR reads. The sample contains over 100,000 distinct CDR3 sequences, around 75% of which appear only once. RNA was extracted from bulk tissue without any cell sorting. The sequence came from a woman aged 55-70 years with non-small cell lung cancer. Sequencing input: lung tumor tissue. V is TRBV14 and J is TRBJ2-1; maybe TRBD2 (6 bases). Here the CDR3 reads CASSQRRLGGGHNEHFF. Written as DNA, the CDR3 is TGTGCCAGCAGCCAGAGGAGACTCGGCGGAGGGCACAATGAGCATTTCTTC. Combining the CDR3 with reference TRBV14 and TRBJ2-1 gives the whole variable domain EAGVTQFPSHSVIEKGQTVTLRCDPISGHDNLYWYRRVMGKEIKFLLHFVKESKQDESGMPNNRFLAERTGGTYSTLKVQPAELEDSGVYFCASSQRRLGGGHNEHFFGPGTRLTVL.